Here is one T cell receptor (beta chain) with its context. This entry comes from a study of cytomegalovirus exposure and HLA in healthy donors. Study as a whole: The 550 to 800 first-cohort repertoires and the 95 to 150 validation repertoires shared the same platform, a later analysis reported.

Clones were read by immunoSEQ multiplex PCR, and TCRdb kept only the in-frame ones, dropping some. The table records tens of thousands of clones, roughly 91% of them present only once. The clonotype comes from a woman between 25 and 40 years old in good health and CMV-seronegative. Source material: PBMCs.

The CDR3 here is CASSLGGGNQPQHF. CDR3 sequence (DNA): TGTGCCAGCAGCTTGGGCGGAGGGAATCAGCCCCAGCATTTT. This chain links TRBV5-6 with TRBJ1-5; no clear D. Deletions cut 0 bases from V and 4 bases from J, with 8 bases between. Per the germline V gene, CDR1 is SGHDT and CDR2 is YYEEEE. The CDR3 is 14 residues long.